The 18 T cell receptor beta chains below were found in one sample sequenced in a study of T cells in Graves' hyperthyroidism and ophthalmopathy. From RNA transcripts, TCR beta CDR3 regions were amplified. When the TCR CDR3 underwent first-round RT-PCR, the HTBI primer set was used. TCRdb itself ran the multiplex PCR reads through MiXCR, one entry per CDR3 protein. The table records some 550,000 distinct CDR3 sequences, around 21% of them present only once. The sample taken for sequencing was blood. The receptors derive from a man between 18 and 29 years old with Graves' hyperthyroidism.

A single count supports this clonotype. The chain is built from TRBV4-1 and TRBJ2-5; D call uncertain. This CDR3 is built from 14 residues. Deletions cut 1 base from V and 4 bases from J, with 10 bases between. Per the germline V gene, CDR1 is MGHRA and CDR2 is YSYEKL. CDR3 DNA sequence: TGCGCCAGCAGCCAAGGGCCCCAGTCAGAGACCCAGTACTTC. Protein sequence: CASSQGPQSETQYF.

Many counts were recorded for this clonotype. V and J are TRBV7-2 and TRBJ1-1; D gene ambiguous. The germline V gene encodes CDR1 SGHTA and CDR2 FQGNSA. The CDR3 has 15 amino acids. V lost 2 bases, J lost 6 bases, and 16 bases lay in between. CDR3 nucleotides: TGTGCCAGCAGCTTATATGGGGAGATTAACGCTGAAGCTTTCTTT. It yields the protein CASSLYGEINAEAFF. Full variable domain (outside the CDR3, taken from reference TRBV7-2 and TRBJ1-1): GAGVSQSPSNKVTEKGKDVELRCDPISGHTALYWYRQSLGQGLEFLIYFQGNSAPDKSGLPSDRFSAERTGGSVSTLTIQRTQQEDSAVYLCASSLYGEINAEAFFGQGTRLTVV.

Ten or more counts support this clonotype. J is TRBJ1-2 and V is TRBV10-3; 8 bases are a match to TRBD1. From germline, CDR1 is ENHRY and CDR2 SYGVKD. The V gene end was trimmed by 0 bases and the J gene end by 5 bases; junction bases not matched to a gene: 2. The CDR3 sequence is 14 residues long. This CDR3 is CAISESDRGYGYTF. CDR3 in DNA: TGTGCCATCAGTGAGTCCGACAGGGGTTATGGCTACACCTTC.

This clonotype was detected ten times or more. This CDR3 reads CSASWPGGHTEAFF. The CDR3 DNA sequence: TGCAGTGCTAGTTGGCCGGGGGGCCACACTGAAGCTTTCTTT. The rearrangement joins TRBV20-1 to TRBJ1-1; D perhaps matches TRBD1 (6 bases). The germline V gene has CDR1 DFQATT and CDR2 SNEGSKA (reference sequence). V dropped 3 bases and J dropped 3 bases, with 14 bases sitting between them. The CDR3 runs 14 residues.

The chain combines TRBV2 with TRBJ1-1, with TRBD1 as a possible D gene (5 bases). Trimming pared 1 base from V and 5 bases from J, leaving 11 bases between. Germline CDR1 and CDR2: SNHLY and FYNNEI. The length of the CDR3 is 14 residues. CDR3 DNA sequence: TGTGCCAGCAGTGAAGTGGGGCGAGGAACTGAAGCTTTCTTT. Translation: CASSEVGRGTEAFF.

This clonotype was picked up a small number of times. CDR3 protein: CSVGGGAYEAFF. CDR3 DNA sequence: TGCAGCGTTGGTGGGGGGGCGTATGAAGCTTTCTTT. The V and J genes are TRBV29-1 and TRBJ1-1; tentative D call: TRBD1 (6 bases). This CDR3 has 12 amino acids. Germline V CDR1 and CDR2: SQVTM, ANQGSEA. Trimming took off 4 bases at V and 7 bases at J, with 13 bases between the two ends.

The table lists this clonotype with many counts. The genes are TRBV12-3 or TRBV12-4 and TRBJ1-5; 9 bases agree with TRBD1. V lost 9 bases and J lost 7; bases outside the gene matches: 4. The CDR3 spans 12 residues. CDR3 sequence (DNA): TGTGCCAGTGGACAGGGGAACCAGCCCCAGCATTTT. Encoded protein: CASGQGNQPQHF.

This clonotype was observed at least ten times. The chain links TRBV12-3 or TRBV12-4 to TRBJ2-2; D is possibly TRBD2 (6 bases). Trimming stripped 7 bases from V and 2 bases from J, with 8 bases between. CDR3 length: 13 residues. In nucleotides, the CDR3 is TGTGCCAGCACAGGACTAAACACCGGGGAGCTGTTTTTT. It is translated as CASTGLNTGELFF.

This clonotype was recorded many times. CDR3 in DNA: TGTGCCAGCCAACCCGCGGACCTTGGGGGCTACACCTTC. Translated, it gives CASQPADLGGYTF. The V and J genes are TRBV28 and TRBJ1-2; D gene unclear. The CDR3 has 13 residues. Trimming removed 8 bases at V and 8 bases at J, with 18 bases between. Germline V gene sequence: CDR1 MDHEN, CDR2 SYDVKM.

This clonotype was detected ten times or more. The chain couples TRBV20-1 to TRBJ1-1, with D possibly being TRBD1 (6 bases). V dropped 6 bases and J dropped 4 bases, with 15 bases sitting between them. CDR1 and CDR2 (germline): DFQATT, SNEGSKA (reference sequence). The CDR3 is 13 residues long. The CDR3 coding sequence is TGCAGTGCCAAGGGGGGCGGGTTCACTGAAGCTTTCTTT. Protein sequence: CSAKGGGFTEAFF.

This clonotype occurred many times. The CDR3 loop reads CASGTGLHEQYF. The DNA of the CDR3 is TGTGCCTCCGGGACAGGGCTACACGAGCAGTACTTC. The J gene is TRBJ2-7, the V gene TRBV30; TRBD1 matches at 9 bases. The CDR3 loop spans 12 amino acids. CDR1 is GTSNPN and CDR2 is SVGIG in the germline V gene (reference sequence). Trimming at V came to 7 bases and at J to 5 bases, leaving 6 bases not matched to a gene.

This clonotype was counted ten times or more. This chain's CDR3 is CAIADSSGANVLTF. The DNA of the CDR3 is TGTGCCATCGCCGACAGCTCTGGGGCCAACGTCCTGACTTTC. The rearrangement uses TRBV28 and TRBJ2-6; TRBD1 is a possible D gene (5 bases). The germline gives CDR1 MDHEN, CDR2 SYDVKM. The CDR3 covers 14 residues. Between the trimmed V and J ends, which lost 10 bases and 0 bases, there was a span of 10 bases.

This clonotype turned up a few times. V usage is TRBV29-1 and J usage is TRBJ1-1, with 10 nucleotides matching TRBD1. The CDR3 has 14 residues. Germline lookup yields CDR1 SQVTM and CDR2 ANQGSEA. V dropped 3 bases and J dropped 5; count of bases not matched to a gene: 6. CDR3 DNA: TGCAGCGTTGATGGGGACAGGGGACCGACTGAAGCTTTCTTT. As protein: CSVDGDRGPTEAFF. The variable domain in full, with the rest retrieved from reference TRBV29-1 and TRBJ1-1, is SAVISQKPSRDICQRGTSLTIQCQVDSQVTMMFWYRQQPGQSLTLIATANQGSEATYESGFVIDKFPISRPNLTFSTLTVSNMSPEDSSIYLCSVDGDRGPTEAFFGQGTRLTVV.

The rearrangement joins TRBV6-1 to TRBJ2-5; 9 positions agree with TRBD2. Germline CDR1 is MNHNS and CDR2 is SASEGT. This CDR3 spans 19 amino acids. V gave up 1 base and J gave up 1 base; unmatched junction bases: 13. DNA for the CDR3: TGTGCCAGCAGTGAAGTGCTTAGCGGGGGAGGAGGGCTCCAAGAGACCCAGTACTTC. Translating gives CASSEVLSGGGGLQETQYF.

About this clonotype: Because it lacks the conserved phenylalanine or tryptophan at the end, this CDR3 is likely a read error. The limits of the CDR3 on the DNA are not certain, so only TCRdb's listed CDR3 is given. The chain joins TRBV7-8 to TRBJ1-1. Germline lookup yields CDR1 SGHVS and CDR2 FQNEAQ. The CDR3 is 15 residues long, counting both termini. The CDR3 spells CASSLFEDKNTEACL.

This clonotype appeared many times. The chain uses TRBV6-1 and TRBJ1-1, with D possibly being TRBD1 (5 bases). The V end was cut by 5 bases, the J end by 3 bases, with 16 bases between. The CDR3 length is 15 residues. Germline CDR1 MNHNS, CDR2 SASEGT. The CDR3 sequence is CASSTLGGRDTEAFF. The CDR3 nucleotides read TGTGCCAGCAGTACCCTTGGGGGGAGGGACACTGAAGCTTTCTTT.

This clonotype was picked up many times. V usage is TRBV27 and J usage is TRBJ2-7, with 7 bases lining up with TRBD2. V lost 5 bases to trimming and J lost 6 bases; unmatched junction nucleotides: 10. The CDR3 is made up of 14 amino acids. Germline V gives CDR1 MNHEY, CDR2 SMNVEV (reference sequence). The CDR3 region is CASSPTTAGSEQYF. The CDR3 bases are TGTGCCAGCAGTCCCACAACAGCGGGGAGCGAGCAGTACTTC.

The rearrangement joins TRBV29-1 to TRBJ1-2; D is undetermined. The CDR3 spans 12 residues. Trimming removed 1 base at V and 8 bases at J, with 11 bases between. The germline V gene encodes CDR1 SQVTM and CDR2 ANQGSEA. The CDR3 protein is CSVEVSWWGYTF. The CDR3 DNA reads as TGCAGCGTTGAAGTGAGCTGGTGGGGCTACACCTTC.